A selection of T cell receptor beta chains follows, all from one sample in a study of cytomegalovirus exposure and HLA in healthy donors. Sequenced by immunoSEQ multiplex PCR; TCRdb stores in-frame clones only, minus some. The sample carries 150,000 to 200,000 clones, 65% to 85% recorded once. Sequencing input: PBMCs. The source is a man aged 40-50 years in good health and CMV-seropositive. The conserved cysteine and the conserved F or W are not part of the CDR3 here. Each record gives: CDR3 protein, V gene, CDR3 length, J gene.

cdr3_aa: ASSLVNRNTEAF
v_call: TRBV11-1
cdr3_length: 12
j_call: TRBJ1-1

cdr3_aa: ASSLGAGDGDTQY
v_call: TRBV5-1
cdr3_length: 13
j_call: TRBJ2-3

cdr3_aa: ASSPSIAGVYEQY
v_call: TRBV18
cdr3_length: 13
j_call: TRBJ2-7

cdr3_aa: AWQTGSRGNQPQH
v_call: TRBV30
cdr3_length: 13
j_call: TRBJ1-5

cdr3_aa: AIRGGGSGGETQY
v_call: TRBV10-3
cdr3_length: 13
j_call: TRBJ2-5

cdr3_aa: ASSDFRGLNYGYT
v_call: TRBV25-1
cdr3_length: 13
j_call: TRBJ1-2

cdr3_aa: ASRRTSETYEQY
v_call: TRBV13
cdr3_length: 12
j_call: TRBJ2-7

cdr3_aa: ASTPRGGGEQF
v_call: TRBV7-2
cdr3_length: 11
j_call: TRBJ2-1

cdr3_aa: ASSVTTGGWTDTQY
v_call: TRBV11-2
cdr3_length: 14
j_call: TRBJ2-3

cdr3_aa: ASSFSQGAQDGYT
v_call: TRBV5-1
cdr3_length: 13
j_call: TRBJ1-2

cdr3_aa: ASSPWTGFDEQY
v_call: TRBV9
cdr3_length: 12
j_call: TRBJ2-7

cdr3_aa: SVVDRVSPDTQY
v_call: TRBV29-1
cdr3_length: 12
j_call: TRBJ2-3

cdr3_aa: ASSQGTSCLGETQY
v_call: TRBV5-1
cdr3_length: 14
j_call: TRBJ2-5

cdr3_aa: ASSYGLAGGDNEQF
v_call: TRBV7-2
cdr3_length: 14
j_call: TRBJ2-1

cdr3_aa: ASSPGLISYNEQF
v_call: TRBV5-4
cdr3_length: 13
j_call: TRBJ2-1

cdr3_aa: ASRPGGTRETQY
v_call: TRBV5-1
cdr3_length: 12
j_call: TRBJ2-5

cdr3_aa: ASVEGWGNQPQH
v_call: TRBV2
cdr3_length: 12
j_call: TRBJ1-5

cdr3_aa: ASSLFLAADNEQF
v_call: TRBV5-1
cdr3_length: 13
j_call: TRBJ2-1

cdr3_aa: AISDPGGGGNQPQH
v_call: TRBV10-3
cdr3_length: 14
j_call: TRBJ1-5

cdr3_aa: ASSLDLGTGSGVFTGELF
v_call: TRBV27
cdr3_length: 18
j_call: TRBJ2-2

cdr3_aa: ASSFGTVPGNTIY
v_call: TRBV28
cdr3_length: 13
j_call: TRBJ1-3

cdr3_aa: ASSRMTSGRGNEQF
v_call: TRBV4-3
cdr3_length: 14
j_call: TRBJ2-1

cdr3_aa: ASSQAAGGSSYEQY
v_call: TRBV5-4
cdr3_length: 14
j_call: TRBJ2-7

cdr3_aa: ASRYPGQGTEAF
v_call: TRBV6-5
cdr3_length: 12
j_call: TRBJ1-1

cdr3_aa: AWRRIGGGTEAF
v_call: TRBV30
cdr3_length: 12
j_call: TRBJ1-1

cdr3_aa: SVEALGGGLVREASYNEQF
v_call: TRBV29-1
cdr3_length: 19
j_call: TRBJ2-1

cdr3_aa: ASSLGEYTIY
v_call: TRBV5-6
cdr3_length: 10
j_call: TRBJ1-3

cdr3_aa: ASSLLGQGNTEAF
v_call: TRBV5-6
cdr3_length: 13
j_call: TRBJ1-1

cdr3_aa: ASSPRDFSDTQY
v_call: TRBV19
cdr3_length: 12
j_call: TRBJ2-3

cdr3_aa: ASSFRTGTSGVEQY
v_call: TRBV27
cdr3_length: 14
j_call: -

cdr3_aa: ASKNTGGEKLF
v_call: TRBV6-5
cdr3_length: 11
j_call: TRBJ1-4

cdr3_aa: ASTPAGTGYYEQY
v_call: TRBV27
cdr3_length: 13
j_call: TRBJ2-7

cdr3_aa: SVEGQGLGYT
v_call: TRBV29-1
cdr3_length: 10
j_call: TRBJ1-2

cdr3_aa: ASSLLAGGPNEQF
v_call: TRBV5-5
cdr3_length: 13
j_call: TRBJ2-1

cdr3_aa: ASSLQPNTEAF
v_call: TRBV7-3
cdr3_length: 11
j_call: TRBJ1-1

cdr3_aa: ASSWDPRGLAGGEQF
v_call: TRBV18
cdr3_length: 15
j_call: TRBJ2-1

cdr3_aa: ASGLGQSYGYT
v_call: TRBV12-5
cdr3_length: 11
j_call: TRBJ1-2

cdr3_aa: ASSYYGTRQDGGYT
v_call: TRBV6-5
cdr3_length: 14
j_call: TRBJ1-2

cdr3_aa: SVEIGRGDTQY
v_call: TRBV29-1
cdr3_length: 11
j_call: TRBJ2-3

cdr3_aa: ASSPAGAGGNSPLH
v_call: TRBV28
cdr3_length: 14
j_call: TRBJ1-6

cdr3_aa: ASSQPGTQPQH
v_call: TRBV4-1
cdr3_length: 11
j_call: TRBJ1-5

cdr3_aa: ASSLESRVTEAF
v_call: TRBV11-2
cdr3_length: 12
j_call: TRBJ1-1

cdr3_aa: ASSEGSGITDTQY
v_call: TRBV6-4
cdr3_length: 13
j_call: TRBJ2-3

cdr3_aa: ASSQDGHRVATEAF
v_call: TRBV4-1
cdr3_length: 14
j_call: TRBJ1-1

cdr3_aa: ASSPLAGVDEQY
v_call: TRBV4-2
cdr3_length: 12
j_call: TRBJ2-7

cdr3_aa: ASGPGTVLNTEAF
v_call: TRBV12-5
cdr3_length: 13
j_call: TRBJ1-1

cdr3_aa: ASSPGTSGRAAYEQY
v_call: TRBV7-9
cdr3_length: 15
j_call: TRBJ2-7

cdr3_aa: ASSPRLTGLSSYNEQF
v_call: TRBV7-9
cdr3_length: 16
j_call: TRBJ2-1

cdr3_aa: ASSVSREGNNEQF
v_call: TRBV9
cdr3_length: 13
j_call: TRBJ2-1

cdr3_aa: SVQIHTDTQY
v_call: TRBV29-1
cdr3_length: 10
j_call: TRBJ2-3

cdr3_aa: ASSLGEGLAPQNEQF
v_call: TRBV7-6
cdr3_length: 15
j_call: TRBJ2-1

cdr3_aa: ASSSTRTRTVHEQY
v_call: TRBV7-2
cdr3_length: 14
j_call: TRBJ2-7

cdr3_aa: ASSLDLGTTDTQY
v_call: TRBV5-1
cdr3_length: 13
j_call: TRBJ2-3

cdr3_aa: ASSLVLDISWYEQY
v_call: TRBV7-9
cdr3_length: 14
j_call: TRBJ2-7

cdr3_aa: SSSSSDRERQPQH
v_call: TRBV7-9
cdr3_length: 13
j_call: TRBJ1-5